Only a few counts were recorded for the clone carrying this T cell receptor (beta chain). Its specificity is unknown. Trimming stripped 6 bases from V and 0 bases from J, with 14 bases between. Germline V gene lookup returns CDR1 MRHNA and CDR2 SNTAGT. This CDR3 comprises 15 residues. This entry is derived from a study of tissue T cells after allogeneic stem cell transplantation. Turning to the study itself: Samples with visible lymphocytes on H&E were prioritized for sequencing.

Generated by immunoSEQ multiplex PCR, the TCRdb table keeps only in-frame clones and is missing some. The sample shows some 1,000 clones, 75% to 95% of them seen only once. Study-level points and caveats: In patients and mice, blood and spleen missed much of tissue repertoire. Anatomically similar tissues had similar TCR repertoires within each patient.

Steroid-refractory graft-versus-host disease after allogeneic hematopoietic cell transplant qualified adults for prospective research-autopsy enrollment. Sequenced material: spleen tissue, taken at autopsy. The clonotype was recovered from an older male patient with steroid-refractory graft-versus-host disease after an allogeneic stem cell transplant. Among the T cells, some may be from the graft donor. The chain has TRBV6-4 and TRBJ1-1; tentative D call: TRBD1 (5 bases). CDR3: CASSETGILNTEAFF. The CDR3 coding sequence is TGTGCCAGCAGCGAAACAGGAATACTGAACACTGAAGCTTTCTTT.